Within the sample, the clone carrying this T cell receptor (beta chain) is medium-sized. Unique molecular identifiers featured in how the TCRbeta library was prepared. One entry per CDR3 protein results from TCRdb running MiXCR on the PCR reads. The data show about 690,000 distinct CDR3 sequences, roughly 15% seen once. The sample comes from a study of T-cell reconstitution after alpha-beta-depleted transplantation in children. The V end lost 5 bases, the J end lost 4 bases, and 8 bases lay between the germline ends. From germline, CDR1 is GTSNPN and CDR2 SVGIG (reference sequence). This CDR3 comprises 12 residues.

The TCR comes from a human donor who donated a stem cell graft to a child with acute myeloid leukemia. Here the sequenced sample was PBMCs from the stem cell graft donor, taken from the stem cell graft. This rearrangement joins TRBV30 to TRBJ2-2, with a possible D match to TRBD2 (6 bases). The CDR3 coding sequence is TGTGCCTGGGAGGGAGGCACCGGGGAGCTGTTTTTT. It specifies CAWEGGTGELFF.